This record concerns one T cell receptor (beta chain) sequence. Its cognate antigen is unknown. Per germline, CDR1 SGHKS and CDR2 YYEKEE (reference sequence). Trimming left V 4 bases short and J 5 bases short, with 9 bases between. The length of the CDR3 is 12 residues. The data were obtained in a study of shared clonotypes between healthy human individuals. The study's findings and limits: Roughly 5% of naive CD4 clonotypes were shared across four donors. All-four-donor shared clonotypes had higher generation probabilities than non-shared clonotypes did. Naive subsets, compared against memory subsets, generally had larger estimated richness values. Sequencing depth was expected to influence donor clonotype sharing.

TCRdb keeps only in-frame clones here, not all; method: immunoSEQ multiplex PCR. The table records hundreds of thousands of clones, under 80% of them present only once. The TCR originated in a woman younger than 45 in good health. The genes are TRBV5-5 and TRBJ2-5; D is undetermined. The specimen was memory CD4+ T cells sorted from blood. This sample's subset: CD45RA-negative fraction. The CDR3 region is CASSGTKETQYF. CDR3 DNA sequence: TGTGCCAGCAGCGGTACAAAGGAGACCCAGTACTTC.